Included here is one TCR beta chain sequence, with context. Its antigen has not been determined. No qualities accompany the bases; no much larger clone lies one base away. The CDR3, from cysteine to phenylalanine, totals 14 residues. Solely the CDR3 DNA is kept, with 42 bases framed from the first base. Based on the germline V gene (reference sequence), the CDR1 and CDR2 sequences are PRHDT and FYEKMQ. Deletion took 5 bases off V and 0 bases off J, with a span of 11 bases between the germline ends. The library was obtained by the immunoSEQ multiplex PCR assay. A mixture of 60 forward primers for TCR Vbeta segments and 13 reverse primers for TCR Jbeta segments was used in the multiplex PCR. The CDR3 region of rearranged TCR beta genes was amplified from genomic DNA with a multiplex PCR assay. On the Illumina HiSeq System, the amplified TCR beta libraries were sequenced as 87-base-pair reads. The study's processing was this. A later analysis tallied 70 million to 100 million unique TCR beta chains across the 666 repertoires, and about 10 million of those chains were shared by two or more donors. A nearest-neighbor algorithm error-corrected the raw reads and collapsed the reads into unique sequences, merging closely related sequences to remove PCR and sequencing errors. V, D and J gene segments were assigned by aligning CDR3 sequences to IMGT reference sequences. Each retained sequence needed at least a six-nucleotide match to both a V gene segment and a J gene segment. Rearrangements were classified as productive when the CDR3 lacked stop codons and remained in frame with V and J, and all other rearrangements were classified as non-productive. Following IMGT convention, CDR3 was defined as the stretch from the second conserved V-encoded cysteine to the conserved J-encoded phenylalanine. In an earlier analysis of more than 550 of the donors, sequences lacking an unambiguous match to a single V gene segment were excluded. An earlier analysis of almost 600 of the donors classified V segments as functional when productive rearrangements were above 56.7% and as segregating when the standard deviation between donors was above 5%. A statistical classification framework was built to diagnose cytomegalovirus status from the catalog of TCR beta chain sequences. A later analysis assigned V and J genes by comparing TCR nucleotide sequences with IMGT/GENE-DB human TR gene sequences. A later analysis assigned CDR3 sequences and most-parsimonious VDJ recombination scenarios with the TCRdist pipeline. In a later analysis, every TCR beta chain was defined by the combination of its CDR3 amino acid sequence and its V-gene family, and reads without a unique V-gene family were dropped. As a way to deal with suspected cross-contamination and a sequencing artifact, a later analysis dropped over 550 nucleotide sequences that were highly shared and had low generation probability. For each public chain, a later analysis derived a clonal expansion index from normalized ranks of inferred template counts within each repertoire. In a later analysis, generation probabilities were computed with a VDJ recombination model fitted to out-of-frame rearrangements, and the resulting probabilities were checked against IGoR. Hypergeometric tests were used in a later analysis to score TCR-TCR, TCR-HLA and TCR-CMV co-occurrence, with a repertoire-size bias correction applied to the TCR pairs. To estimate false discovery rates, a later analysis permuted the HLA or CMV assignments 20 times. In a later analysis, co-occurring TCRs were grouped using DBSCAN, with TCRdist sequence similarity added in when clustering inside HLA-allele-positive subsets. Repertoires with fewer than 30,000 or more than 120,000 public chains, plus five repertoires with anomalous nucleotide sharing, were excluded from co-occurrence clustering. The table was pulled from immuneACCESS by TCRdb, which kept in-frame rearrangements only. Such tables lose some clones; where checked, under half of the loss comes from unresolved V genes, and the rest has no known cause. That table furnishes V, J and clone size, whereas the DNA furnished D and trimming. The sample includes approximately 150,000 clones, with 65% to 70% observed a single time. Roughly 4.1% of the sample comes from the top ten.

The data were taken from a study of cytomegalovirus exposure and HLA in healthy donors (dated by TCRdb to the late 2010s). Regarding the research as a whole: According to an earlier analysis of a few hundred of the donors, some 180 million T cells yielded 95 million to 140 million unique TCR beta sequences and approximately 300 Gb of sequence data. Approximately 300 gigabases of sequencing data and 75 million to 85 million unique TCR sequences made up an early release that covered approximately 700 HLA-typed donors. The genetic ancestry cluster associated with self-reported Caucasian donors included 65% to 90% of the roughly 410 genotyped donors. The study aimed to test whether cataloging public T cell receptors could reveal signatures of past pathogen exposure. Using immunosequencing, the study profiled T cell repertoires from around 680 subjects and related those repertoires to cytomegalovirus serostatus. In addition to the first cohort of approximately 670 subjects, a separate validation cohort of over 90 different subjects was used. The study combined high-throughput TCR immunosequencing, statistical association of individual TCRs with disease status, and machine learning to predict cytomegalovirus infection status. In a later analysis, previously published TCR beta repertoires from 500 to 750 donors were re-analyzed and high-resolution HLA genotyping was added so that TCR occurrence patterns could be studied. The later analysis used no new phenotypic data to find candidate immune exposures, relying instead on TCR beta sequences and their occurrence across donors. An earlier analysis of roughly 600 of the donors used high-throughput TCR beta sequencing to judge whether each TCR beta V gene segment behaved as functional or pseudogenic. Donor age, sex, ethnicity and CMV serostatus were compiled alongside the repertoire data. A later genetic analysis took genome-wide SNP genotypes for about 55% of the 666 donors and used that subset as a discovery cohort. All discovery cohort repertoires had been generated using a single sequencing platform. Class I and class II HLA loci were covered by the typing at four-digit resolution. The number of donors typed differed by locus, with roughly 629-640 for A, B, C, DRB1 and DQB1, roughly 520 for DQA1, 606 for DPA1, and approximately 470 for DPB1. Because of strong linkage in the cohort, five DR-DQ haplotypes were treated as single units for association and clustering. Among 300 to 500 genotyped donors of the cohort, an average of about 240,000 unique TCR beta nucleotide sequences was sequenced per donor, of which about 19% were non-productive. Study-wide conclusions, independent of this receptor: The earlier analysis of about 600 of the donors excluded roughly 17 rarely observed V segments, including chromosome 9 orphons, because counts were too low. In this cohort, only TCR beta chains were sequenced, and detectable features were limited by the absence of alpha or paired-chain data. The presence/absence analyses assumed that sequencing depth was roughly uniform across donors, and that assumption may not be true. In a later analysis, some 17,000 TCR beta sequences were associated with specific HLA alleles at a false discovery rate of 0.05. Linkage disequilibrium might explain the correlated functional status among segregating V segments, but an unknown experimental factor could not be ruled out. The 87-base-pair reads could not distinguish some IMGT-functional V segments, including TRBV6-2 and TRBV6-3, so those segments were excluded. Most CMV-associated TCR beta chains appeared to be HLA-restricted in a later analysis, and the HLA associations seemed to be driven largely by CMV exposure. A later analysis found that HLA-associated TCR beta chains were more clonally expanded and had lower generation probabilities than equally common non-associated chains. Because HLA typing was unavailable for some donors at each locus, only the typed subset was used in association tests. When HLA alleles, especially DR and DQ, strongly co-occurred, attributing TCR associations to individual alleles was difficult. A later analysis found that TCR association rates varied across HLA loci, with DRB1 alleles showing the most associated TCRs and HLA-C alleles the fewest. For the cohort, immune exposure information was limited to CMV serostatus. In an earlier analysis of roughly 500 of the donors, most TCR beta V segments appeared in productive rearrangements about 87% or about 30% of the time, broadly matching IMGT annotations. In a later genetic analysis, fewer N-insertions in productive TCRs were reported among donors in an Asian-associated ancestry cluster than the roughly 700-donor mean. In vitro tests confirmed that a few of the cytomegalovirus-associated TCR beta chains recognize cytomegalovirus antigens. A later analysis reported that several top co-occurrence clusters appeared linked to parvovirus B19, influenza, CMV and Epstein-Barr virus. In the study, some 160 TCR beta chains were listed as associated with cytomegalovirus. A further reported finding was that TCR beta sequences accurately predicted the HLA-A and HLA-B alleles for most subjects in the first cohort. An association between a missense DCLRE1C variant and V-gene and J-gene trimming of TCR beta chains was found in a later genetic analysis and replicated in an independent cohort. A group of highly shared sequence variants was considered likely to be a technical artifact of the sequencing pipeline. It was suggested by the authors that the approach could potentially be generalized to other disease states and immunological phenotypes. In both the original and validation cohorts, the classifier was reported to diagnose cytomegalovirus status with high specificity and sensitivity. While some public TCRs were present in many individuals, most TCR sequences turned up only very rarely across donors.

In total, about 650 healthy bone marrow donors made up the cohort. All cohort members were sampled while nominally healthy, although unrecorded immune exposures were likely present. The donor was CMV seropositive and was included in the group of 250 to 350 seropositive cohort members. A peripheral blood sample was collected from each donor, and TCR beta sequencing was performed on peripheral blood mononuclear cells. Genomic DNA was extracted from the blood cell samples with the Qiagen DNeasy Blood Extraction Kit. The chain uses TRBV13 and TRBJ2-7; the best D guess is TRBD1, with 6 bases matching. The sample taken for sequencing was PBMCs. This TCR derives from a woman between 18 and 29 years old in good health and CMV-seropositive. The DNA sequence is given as TGTGCCAGCAGCCCCCGGGACACCTCCTACGAGCAGTACTTC. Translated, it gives CASSPRDTSYEQYF.